The clone carrying this T cell receptor beta chain was recorded only once. The antigen remains undetermined. Assembly of TCR beta libraries relied on iRepertoire HTBI primers together with Arm-PCR of CDR3 regions. TCRdb re-called the multiplex PCR reads through MiXCR, storing one row per CDR3 protein. The profile shows hundreds of thousands of distinct CDR3 sequences, 15% to 19% of them singletons. The data are from a study of regulatory T cells in long-lasting Graves disease. Study findings and constraints: Favored usage of TRBV28, TRBJ1-2 and TRBJ2-5 was recorded in persistent disease. Clonotypes that were public and shared totalled 2,500 to 3,500 in persistent patients versus around 1,000 in new patients.

V lost 2 bases to trimming and J lost 10 bases; unmatched junction nucleotides: 7. The CDR3 length is 13 residues. Germline CDR1 and CDR2: SQVTM and ANQGSEA. Time point of the sample: newly diagnosed GD, antithyroid drugs for less than 3 months. The TCR library was prepared using RNA isolated from PBMCs. From each patient, about 8.1 milliliters of peripheral blood was drawn and collected into an EDTA anticoagulant tube. This material consisted of peripheral blood mononuclear cells (PBMCs), taken at new diagnosis, from a patient treated with antithyroid drugs. The V gene is TRBV29-1, the J gene TRBJ2-1, with 8 positions matching TRBD1. The receptor was derived from a female donor with Graves disease. CDR3 residues: CSVEIQGDREQFF. CDR3 coding DNA: TGCAGCGTTGAAATACAGGGGGACAGGGAGCAGTTCTTC.